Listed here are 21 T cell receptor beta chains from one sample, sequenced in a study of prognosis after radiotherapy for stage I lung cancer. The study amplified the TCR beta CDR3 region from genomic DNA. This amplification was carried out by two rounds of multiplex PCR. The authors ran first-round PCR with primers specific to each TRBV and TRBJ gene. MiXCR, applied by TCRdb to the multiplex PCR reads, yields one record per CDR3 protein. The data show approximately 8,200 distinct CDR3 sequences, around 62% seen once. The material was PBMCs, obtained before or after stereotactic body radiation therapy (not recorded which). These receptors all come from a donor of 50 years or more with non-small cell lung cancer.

The CDR3 DNA follows: TGTGCCAGCAGCTTAAGTCCAAGCAATGAGCAGTTCTTC. Translated: CASSLSPSNEQFF. J is TRBJ2-1 and V is TRBV7-3; D uncertain. Between the trimmed V and J ends, which lost 1 base and 6 bases, there was a span of 7 bases. This CDR3 spans 13 amino acids. In germline, CDR1 is SGHTA, CDR2 FQGTGA.

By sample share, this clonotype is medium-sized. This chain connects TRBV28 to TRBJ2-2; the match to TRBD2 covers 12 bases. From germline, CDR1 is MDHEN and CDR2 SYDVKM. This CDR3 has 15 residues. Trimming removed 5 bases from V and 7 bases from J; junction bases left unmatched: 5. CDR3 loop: CASSLGLAGIGELFF. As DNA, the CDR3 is TGTGCCAGCAGTCTTGGACTAGCGGGAATCGGGGAGCTGTTTTTT. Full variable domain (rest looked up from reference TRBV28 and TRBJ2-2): DVKVTQSSRYLVKRTGEKVFLECVQDMDHENMFWYRQDPGLGLRLIYFSYDVKMKEKGDIPEGYSVSREKKERFSLILESASTNQTSMYLCASSLGLAGIGELFFGEGSRLTVL.

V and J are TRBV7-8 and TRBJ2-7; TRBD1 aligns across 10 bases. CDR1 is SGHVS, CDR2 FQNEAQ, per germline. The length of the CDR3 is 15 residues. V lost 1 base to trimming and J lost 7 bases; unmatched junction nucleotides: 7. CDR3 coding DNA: TGTGCCAGCAGCTTAGAGGGACAGGGGACGCGGGAGCAGTACTTC. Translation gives CASSLEGQGTREQYF.

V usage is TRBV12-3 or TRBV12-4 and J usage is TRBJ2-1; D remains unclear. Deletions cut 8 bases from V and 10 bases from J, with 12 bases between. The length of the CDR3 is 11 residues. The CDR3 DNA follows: TGTGCCAGCCGAAAGGAGTGGGAGCAGTTCTTC. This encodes CASRKEWEQFF.

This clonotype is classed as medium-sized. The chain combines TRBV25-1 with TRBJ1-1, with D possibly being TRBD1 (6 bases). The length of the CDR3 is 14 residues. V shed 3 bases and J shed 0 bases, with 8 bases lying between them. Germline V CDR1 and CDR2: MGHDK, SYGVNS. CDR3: CASSEGGMNTEAFF. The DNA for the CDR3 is TGTGCCAGCAGTGAGGGGGGCATGAACACTGAAGCTTTCTTT.

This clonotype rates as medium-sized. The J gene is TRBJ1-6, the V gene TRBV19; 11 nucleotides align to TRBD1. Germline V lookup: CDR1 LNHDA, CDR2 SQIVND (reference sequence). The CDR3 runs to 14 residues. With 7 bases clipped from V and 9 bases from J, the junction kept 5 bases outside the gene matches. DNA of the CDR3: TGTGCCAGTAATCTCGGGACAGGGGGTTCACCCCTCCACTTT. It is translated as CASNLGTGGSPLHF.

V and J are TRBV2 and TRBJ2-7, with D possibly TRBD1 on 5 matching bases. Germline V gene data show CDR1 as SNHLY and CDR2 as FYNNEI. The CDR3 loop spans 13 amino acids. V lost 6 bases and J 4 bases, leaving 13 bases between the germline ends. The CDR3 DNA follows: TGTGCCAGCAGGACTCAGGGATCGTACGAGCAGTACTTC. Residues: CASRTQGSYEQYF.

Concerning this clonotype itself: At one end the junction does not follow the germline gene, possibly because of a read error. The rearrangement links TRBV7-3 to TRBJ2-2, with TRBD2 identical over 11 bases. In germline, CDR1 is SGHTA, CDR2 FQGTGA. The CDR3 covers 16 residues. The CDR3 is CASISLAGGDTWELFF. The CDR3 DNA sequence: TGTGCCAGCATATCCTTAGCGGGAGGGGACACCTGGGAGCTGTTTTTT.

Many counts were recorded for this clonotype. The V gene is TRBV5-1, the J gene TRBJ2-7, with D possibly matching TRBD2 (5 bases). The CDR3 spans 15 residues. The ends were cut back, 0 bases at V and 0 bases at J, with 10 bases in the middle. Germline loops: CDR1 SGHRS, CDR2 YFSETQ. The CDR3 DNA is TGCGCCAGCAGCTTGGCCGGTGGGAGCTCCTACGAGCAGTACTTC. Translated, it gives CASSLAGGSSYEQYF.

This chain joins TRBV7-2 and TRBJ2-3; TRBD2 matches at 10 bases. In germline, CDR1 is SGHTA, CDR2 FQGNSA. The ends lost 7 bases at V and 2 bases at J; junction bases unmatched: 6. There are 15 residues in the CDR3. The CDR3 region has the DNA TGTGCCAGCACCCGGGGGACTAGCGACACAGATACGCAGTATTTT. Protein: CASTRGTSDTDTQYF. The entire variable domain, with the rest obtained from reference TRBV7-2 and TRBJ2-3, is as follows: GAGVSQSPSNKVTEKGKDVELRCDPISGHTALYWYRQSLGQGLEFLIYFQGNSAPDKSGLPSDRFSAERTGGSVSTLTIQRTQQEDSAVYLCASTRGTSDTDTQYFGPGTRLTVL.

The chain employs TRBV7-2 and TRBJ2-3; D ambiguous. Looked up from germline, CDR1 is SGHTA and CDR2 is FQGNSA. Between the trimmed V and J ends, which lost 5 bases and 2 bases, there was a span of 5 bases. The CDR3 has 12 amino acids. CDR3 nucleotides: TGTGCCAGCAGCCCGATCACAGATACGCAGTATTTT. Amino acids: CASSPITDTQYF. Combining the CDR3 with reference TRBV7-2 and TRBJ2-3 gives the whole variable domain GAGVSQSPSNKVTEKGKDVELRCDPISGHTALYWYRQSLGQGLEFLIYFQGNSAPDKSGLPSDRFSAERTGGSVSTLTIQRTQQEDSAVYLCASSPITDTQYFGPGTRLTVL.

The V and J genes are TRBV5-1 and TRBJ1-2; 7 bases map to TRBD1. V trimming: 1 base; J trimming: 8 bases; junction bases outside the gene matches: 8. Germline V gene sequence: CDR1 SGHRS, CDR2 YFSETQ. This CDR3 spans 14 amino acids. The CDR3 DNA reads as TGCGCCAGCAGCTTGCTCCAGGGGGAGGAAGGCTACACCTTC. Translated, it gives CASSLLQGEEGYTF.

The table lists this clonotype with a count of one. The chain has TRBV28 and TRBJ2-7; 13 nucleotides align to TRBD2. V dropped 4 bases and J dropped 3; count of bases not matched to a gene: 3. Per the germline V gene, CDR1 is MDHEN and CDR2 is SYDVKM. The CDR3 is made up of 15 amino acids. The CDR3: CASSSGLAGDYEQYF. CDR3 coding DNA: TGTGCCAGCAGTTCCGGACTAGCGGGAGACTACGAGCAGTACTTC.

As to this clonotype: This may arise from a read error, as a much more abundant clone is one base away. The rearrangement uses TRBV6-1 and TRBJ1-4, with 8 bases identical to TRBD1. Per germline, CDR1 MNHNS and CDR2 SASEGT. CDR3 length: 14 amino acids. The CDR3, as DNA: TGTGCCAGCAGTATGCAGGGGGCGTGTGAAAGACTGTTTTTT. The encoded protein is CASSMQGACERLFF.

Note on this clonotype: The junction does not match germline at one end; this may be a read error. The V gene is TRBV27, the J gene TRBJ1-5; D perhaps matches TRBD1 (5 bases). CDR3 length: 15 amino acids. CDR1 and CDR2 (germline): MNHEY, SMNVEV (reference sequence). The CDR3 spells CASSPGGLSNQPQRF. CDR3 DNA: TGTGCCAGCAGTCCCGGGGGTTTGAGCAATCAGCCCCAGCGTTTT.

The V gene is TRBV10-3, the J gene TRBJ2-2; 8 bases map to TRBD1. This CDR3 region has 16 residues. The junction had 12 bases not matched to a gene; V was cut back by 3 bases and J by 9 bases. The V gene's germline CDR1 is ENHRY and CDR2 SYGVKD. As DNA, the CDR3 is TGTGCCATCAGTGACAGTAAGACAGGGGTCTCCCGGGAGCTGTTTTTT. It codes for CAISDSKTGVSRELFF.

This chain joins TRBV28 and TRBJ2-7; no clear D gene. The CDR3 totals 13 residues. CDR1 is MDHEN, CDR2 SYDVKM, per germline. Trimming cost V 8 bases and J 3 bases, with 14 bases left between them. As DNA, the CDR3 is TGTGCCAGCCAGTCTGGCGGAGACTACGAGCAGTACTTC. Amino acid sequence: CASQSGGDYEQYF.

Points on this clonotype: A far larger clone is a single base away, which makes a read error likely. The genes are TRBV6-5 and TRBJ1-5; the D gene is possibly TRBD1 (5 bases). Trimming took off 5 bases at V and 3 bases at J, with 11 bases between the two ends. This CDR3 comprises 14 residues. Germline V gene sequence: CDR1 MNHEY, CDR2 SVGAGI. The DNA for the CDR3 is TGTGCCAGCAGTGCTGACAGTGTCAATCAGCCCCAGCATTTT. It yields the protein CASSADSVNQPQHF.

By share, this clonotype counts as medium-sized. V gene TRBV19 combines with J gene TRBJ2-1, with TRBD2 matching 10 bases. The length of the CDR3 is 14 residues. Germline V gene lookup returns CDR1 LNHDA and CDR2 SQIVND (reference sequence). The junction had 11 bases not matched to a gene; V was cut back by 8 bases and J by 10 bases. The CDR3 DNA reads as TGTGCCAGTCAGACTAGCGGGTTACTGGGAGAGCAGTTCTTC. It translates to CASQTSGLLGEQFF.

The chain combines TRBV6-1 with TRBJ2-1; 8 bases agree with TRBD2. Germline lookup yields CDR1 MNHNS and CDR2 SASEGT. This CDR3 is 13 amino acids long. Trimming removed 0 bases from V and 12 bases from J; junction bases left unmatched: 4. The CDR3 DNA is TGTGCCAGCAGTGAAGCTAGCGGGAAGGGGCAGTTCTTC. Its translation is CASSEASGKGQFF.

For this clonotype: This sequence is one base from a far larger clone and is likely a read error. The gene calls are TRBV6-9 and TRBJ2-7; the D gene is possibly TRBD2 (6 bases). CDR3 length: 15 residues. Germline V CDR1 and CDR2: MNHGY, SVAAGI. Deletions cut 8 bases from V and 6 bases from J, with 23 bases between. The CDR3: CASGRRSSEGTEQYF. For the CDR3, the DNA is TGTGCCAGCGGACGTAGATCTAGCGAAGGTACCGAGCAGTACTTC.